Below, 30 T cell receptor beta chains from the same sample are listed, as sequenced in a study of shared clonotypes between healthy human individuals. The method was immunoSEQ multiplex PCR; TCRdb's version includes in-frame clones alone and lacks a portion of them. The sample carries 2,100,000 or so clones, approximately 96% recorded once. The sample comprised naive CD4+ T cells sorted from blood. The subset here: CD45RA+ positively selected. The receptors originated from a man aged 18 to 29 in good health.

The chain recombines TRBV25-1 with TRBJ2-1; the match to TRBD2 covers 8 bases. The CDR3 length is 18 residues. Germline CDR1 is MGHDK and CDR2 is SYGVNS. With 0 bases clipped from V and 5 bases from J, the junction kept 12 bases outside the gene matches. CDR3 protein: CASSEYARGGLKDNEQFF. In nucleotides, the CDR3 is TGTGCCAGCAGTGAATATGCACGGGGGGGCCTTAAGGACAATGAGCAGTTCTTC.

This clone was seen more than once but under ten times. This CDR3 is CAWDVLGEAFF. For the CDR3, the DNA is TGTGCCTGGGACGTGTTGGGAGAAGCTTTCTTT. The chain employs TRBV30 and TRBJ1-1, with no clear D. This CDR3 comprises 11 residues. V lost 5 bases, J lost 8 bases, and 12 bases lay in between. Germline assignment: CDR1 GTSNPN and CDR2 SVGIG (reference sequence).

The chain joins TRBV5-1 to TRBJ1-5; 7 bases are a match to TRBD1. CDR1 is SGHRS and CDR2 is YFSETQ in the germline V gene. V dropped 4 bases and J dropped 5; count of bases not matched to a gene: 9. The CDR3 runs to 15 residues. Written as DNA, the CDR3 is TGCGCCAGCAGCATATTACCTGGGACAGATCAGCCCCAGCATTTT. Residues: CASSILPGTDQPQHF.

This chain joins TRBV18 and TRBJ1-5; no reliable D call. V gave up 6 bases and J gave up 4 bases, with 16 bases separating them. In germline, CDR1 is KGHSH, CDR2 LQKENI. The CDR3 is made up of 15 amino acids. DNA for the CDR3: TGTGCCAGCTCGCTCGGAGGTGCCCTTAATCAGCCCCAGCATTTT. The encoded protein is CASSLGGALNQPQHF.

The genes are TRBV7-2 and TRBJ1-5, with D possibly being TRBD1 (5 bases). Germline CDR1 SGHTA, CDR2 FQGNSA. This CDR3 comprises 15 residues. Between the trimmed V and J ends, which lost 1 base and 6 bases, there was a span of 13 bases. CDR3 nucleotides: TGTGCCAGCAGCTTAGGGCCCCGAGGGGTTCAGCCCCAGCATTTT. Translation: CASSLGPRGVQPQHF.

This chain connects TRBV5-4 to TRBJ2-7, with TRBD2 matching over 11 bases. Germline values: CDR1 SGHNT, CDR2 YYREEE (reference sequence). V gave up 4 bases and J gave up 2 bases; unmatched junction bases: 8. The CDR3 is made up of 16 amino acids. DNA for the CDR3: TGTGCCAGCAGCCAGACCGGACTAGCGGGCACCTACGAGCAGTACTTC. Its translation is CASSQTGLAGTYEQYF.

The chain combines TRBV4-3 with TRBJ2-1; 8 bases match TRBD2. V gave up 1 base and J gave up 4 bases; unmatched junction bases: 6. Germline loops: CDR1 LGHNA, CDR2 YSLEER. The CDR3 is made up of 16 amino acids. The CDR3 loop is CASSQVPGTSYNEQFF. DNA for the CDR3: TGCGCCAGCAGCCAAGTCCCCGGGACTAGTTACAATGAGCAGTTCTTC.

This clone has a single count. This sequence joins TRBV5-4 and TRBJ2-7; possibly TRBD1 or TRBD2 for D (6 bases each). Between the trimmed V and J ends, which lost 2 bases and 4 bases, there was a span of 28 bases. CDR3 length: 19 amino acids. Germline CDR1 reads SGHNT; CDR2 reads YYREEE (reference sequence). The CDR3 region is CASSLKVPGAEWALYEQYF. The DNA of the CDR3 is TGTGCCAGCAGCTTAAAGGTTCCGGGGGCGGAGTGGGCTTTATACGAGCAGTACTTC. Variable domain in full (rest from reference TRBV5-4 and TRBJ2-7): ETGVTQSPTHLIKTRGQQVTLRCSSQSGHNTVSWYQQALGQGPQFIFQYYREEENGRGNFPPRFSGLQFPNYSSELNVNALELDDSALYLCASSLKVPGAEWALYEQYFGPGTRLTVT.

In nucleotides, the CDR3 is TGTGCCAGCAGCAGCCGCGACGGGACAGGGTGGTTCGAGCAGTACTTC. Residues: CASSSRDGTGWFEQYF. This chain uses TRBV7-2 with TRBJ2-7, with 9 bases fitting TRBD1. Unmatched junction bases numbered 14, after V lost 5 bases and J lost 6 bases. Germline V gives CDR1 SGHTA, CDR2 FQGNSA. CDR3 size: 16 residues.

CDR3 region: CASRGGTGHSPLHF. CDR3 sequence (DNA): TGTGCCAGCAGGGGGGGGACAGGCCATTCACCCCTCCACTTT. The V call is TRBV2, the J call TRBJ1-6; 8 nucleotides agree with TRBD1. CDR3 length: 14 amino acids. The V segment lost 6 bases and the J segment 8 bases; nucleotides outside the gene matches: 6. Per germline, CDR1 SNHLY and CDR2 FYNNEI.

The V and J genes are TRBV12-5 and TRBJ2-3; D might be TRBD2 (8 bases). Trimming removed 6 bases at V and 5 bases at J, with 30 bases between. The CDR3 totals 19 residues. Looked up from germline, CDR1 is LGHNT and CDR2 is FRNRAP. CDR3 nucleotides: TGTGCTAGTGGGGTGTATAGGGGGCGCACGCGGGAGGAGGTAGATACGCAGTATTTT. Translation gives CASGVYRGRTREEVDTQYF.

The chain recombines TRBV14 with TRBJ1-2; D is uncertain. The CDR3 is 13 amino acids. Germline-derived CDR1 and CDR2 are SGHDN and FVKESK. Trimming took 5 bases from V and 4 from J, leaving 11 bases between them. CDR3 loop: CASSRERRYGYTF. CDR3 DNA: TGTGCCAGCAGCAGGGAAAGACGCTATGGCTACACCTTC.

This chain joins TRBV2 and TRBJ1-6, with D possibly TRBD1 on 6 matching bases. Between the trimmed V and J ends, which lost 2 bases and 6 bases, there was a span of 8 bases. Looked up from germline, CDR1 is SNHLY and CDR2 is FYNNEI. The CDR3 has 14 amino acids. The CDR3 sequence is CASSERGLNSPLHF. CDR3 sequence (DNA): TGTGCCAGCAGTGAACGGGGGCTTAATTCACCCCTCCACTTT.

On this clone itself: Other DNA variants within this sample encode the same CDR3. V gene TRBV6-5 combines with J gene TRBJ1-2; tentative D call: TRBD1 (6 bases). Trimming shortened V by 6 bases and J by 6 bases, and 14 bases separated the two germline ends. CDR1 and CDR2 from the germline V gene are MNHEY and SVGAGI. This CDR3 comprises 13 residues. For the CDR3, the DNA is TGTGCCAGCAGCAGGCGGGGGGCTGATGGCTACACCTTC. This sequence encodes CASSRRGADGYTF.

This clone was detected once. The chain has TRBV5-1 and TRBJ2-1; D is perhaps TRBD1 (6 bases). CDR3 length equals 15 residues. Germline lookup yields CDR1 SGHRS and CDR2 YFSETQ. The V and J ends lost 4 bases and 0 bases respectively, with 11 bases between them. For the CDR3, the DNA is TGCGCCAGCAGCCCCCAGACAGGCTCCTACAATGAGCAGTTCTTC. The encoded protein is CASSPQTGSYNEQFF.

CDR3 sequence: CAWSGQGPEKLFF. The CDR3 DNA is TGTGCCTGGAGTGGACAGGGCCCCGAAAAACTGTTTTTT. The genes are TRBV30 and TRBJ1-4, with 7 nucleotides matching TRBD1. This CDR3 has 13 amino acids. The V and J ends lost 1 base and 8 bases, in that order; junction bases with no gene match: 4. The germline V gene has CDR1 GTSNPN and CDR2 SVGIG (reference sequence).

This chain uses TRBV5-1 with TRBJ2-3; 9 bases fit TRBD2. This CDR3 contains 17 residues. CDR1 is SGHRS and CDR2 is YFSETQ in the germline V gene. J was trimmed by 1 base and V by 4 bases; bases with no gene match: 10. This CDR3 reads CASSPRDSGGGTDTQYF. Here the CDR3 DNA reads TGCGCCAGCAGCCCCCGGGATAGCGGGGGAGGCACAGATACGCAGTATTTT.

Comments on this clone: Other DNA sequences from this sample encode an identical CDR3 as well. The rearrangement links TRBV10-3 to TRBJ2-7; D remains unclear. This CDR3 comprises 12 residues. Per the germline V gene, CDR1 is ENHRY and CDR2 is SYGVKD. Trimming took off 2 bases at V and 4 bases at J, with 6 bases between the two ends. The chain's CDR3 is CAISEGTYEQYF. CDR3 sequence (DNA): TGTGCCATCAGTGAGGGTACGTACGAGCAGTACTTC.

CDR3 residues: CASSKTGTNTEAFF. CDR3 nucleotide sequence: TGTGCCAGCAGTAAGACAGGGACCAACACTGAAGCTTTCTTT. The chain links TRBV2 to TRBJ1-1; 7 positions match TRBD1. Looked up from germline, CDR1 is SNHLY and CDR2 is FYNNEI. The V gene end was trimmed by 5 bases and the J gene end by 2 bases; junction bases not matched to a gene: 5. CDR3 length equals 14 residues.

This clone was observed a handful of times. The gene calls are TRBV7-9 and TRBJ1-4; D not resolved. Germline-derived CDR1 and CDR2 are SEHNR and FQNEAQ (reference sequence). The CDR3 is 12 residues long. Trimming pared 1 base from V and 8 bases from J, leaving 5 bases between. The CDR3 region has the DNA TGTGCCAGCAGCTTAGGCCAGGAAAAACTGTTTTTT. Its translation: CASSLGQEKLFF.

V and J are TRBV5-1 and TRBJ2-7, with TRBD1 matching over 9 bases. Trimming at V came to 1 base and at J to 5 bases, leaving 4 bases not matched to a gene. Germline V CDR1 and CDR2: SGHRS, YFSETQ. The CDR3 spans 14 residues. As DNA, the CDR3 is TGCGCCAGCAGCTTGAACAGGGGGCTTAACGAGCAGTACTTC. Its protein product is CASSLNRGLNEQYF.

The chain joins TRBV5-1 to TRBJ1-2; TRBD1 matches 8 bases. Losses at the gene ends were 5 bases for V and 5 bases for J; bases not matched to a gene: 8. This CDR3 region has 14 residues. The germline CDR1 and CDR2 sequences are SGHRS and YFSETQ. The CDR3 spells CASRQGQDTYGYTF. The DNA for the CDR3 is TGCGCCAGCAGACAGGGACAGGACACGTATGGCTACACCTTC.

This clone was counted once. CDR3 loop: CASSLTGVLGGTDTQYF. The CDR3 nucleotides read TGTGCCAGCAGCTTGACAGGGGTATTAGGAGGGACAGATACGCAGTATTTT. The gene calls are TRBV7-2 and TRBJ2-3; 8 bases match TRBD1. With 3 bases clipped from V and 3 bases from J, the junction kept 11 bases outside the gene matches. This CDR3 spans 17 amino acids. Germline V lookup: CDR1 SGHTA, CDR2 FQGNSA.

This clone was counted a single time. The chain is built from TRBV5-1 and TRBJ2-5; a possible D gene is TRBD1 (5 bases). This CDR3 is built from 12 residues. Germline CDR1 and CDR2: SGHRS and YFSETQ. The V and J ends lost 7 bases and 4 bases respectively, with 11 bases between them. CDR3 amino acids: CASGWTSETQYF. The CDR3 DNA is TGCGCCAGCGGCTGGACATCAGAGACCCAGTACTTC.

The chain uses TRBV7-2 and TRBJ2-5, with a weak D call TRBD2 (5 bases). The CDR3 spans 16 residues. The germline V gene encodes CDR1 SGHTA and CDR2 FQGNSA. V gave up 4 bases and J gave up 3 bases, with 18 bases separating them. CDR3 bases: TGTGCCAGCAGCTCATCAGCGGTTCTTACCAAAGAGACCCAGTACTTC. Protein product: CASSSSAVLTKETQYF.

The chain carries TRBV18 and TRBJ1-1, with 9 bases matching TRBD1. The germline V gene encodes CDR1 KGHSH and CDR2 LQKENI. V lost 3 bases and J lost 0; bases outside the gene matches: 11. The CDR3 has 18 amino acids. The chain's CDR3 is CASSPKGTGTLLNTEAFF. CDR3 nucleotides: TGTGCCAGCTCACCCAAAGGGACAGGGACTCTCTTGAACACTGAAGCTTTCTTT. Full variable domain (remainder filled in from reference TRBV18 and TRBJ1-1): NAGVMQNPRHLVRRRGQEARLRCSPMKGHSHVYWYRQLPEEGLKFMVYLQKENIIDESGMPKERFSAEFPKEGPSILRIQQVVRGDSAAYFCASSPKGTGTLLNTEAFFGQGTRLTVV.

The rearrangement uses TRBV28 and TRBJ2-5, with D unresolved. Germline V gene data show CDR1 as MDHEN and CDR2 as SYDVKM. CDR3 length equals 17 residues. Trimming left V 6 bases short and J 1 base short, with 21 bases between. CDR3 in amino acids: CASRSLRRTGLQETQYF. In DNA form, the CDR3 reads TGTGCCAGCAGGAGCCTACGCCGCACCGGCCTCCAAGAGACCCAGTACTTC.

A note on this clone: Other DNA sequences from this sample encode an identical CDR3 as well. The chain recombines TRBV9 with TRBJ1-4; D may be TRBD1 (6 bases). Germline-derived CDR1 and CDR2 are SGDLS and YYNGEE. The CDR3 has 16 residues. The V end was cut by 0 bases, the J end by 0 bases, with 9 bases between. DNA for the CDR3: TGTGCCAGCAGCGTAGGGGACACTACAACTAATGAAAAACTGTTTTTT. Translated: CASSVGDTTTNEKLFF.

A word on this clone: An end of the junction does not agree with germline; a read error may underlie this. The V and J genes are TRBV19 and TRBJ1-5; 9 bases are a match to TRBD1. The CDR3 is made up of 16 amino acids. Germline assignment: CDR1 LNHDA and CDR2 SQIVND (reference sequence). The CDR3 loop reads CASSVEQGARGQPQHF. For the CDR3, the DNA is TGTGCCAGTAGTGTAGAACAGGGGGCGCGGGGACAGCCCCAGCATTTT.

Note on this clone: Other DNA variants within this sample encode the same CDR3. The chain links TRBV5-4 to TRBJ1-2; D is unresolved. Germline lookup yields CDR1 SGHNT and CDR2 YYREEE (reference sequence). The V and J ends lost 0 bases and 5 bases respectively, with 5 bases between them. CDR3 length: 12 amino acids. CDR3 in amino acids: CASSLEGYGYTF. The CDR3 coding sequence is TGTGCCAGCAGCTTGGAGGGTTATGGCTACACCTTC. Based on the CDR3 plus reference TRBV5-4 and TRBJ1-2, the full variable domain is ETGVTQSPTHLIKTRGQQVTLRCSSQSGHNTVSWYQQALGQGPQFIFQYYREEENGRGNFPPRFSGLQFPNYSSELNVNALELDDSALYLCASSLEGYGYTFGSGTRLTVV.